The 13 T cell receptor beta chains below come from one sample, sequenced in a study of blood T cell repertoires in COVID-19. The repertoire was sequenced with immunoSEQ multiplex PCR; TCRdb's copy has only in-frame clones and lacks some. The sample has about 63,000 clones; roughly 80% are singletons. The sequenced sample was PBMCs or T cells enriched from blood (not recorded which). These receptors originate from a woman aged 40 to 50 with acute COVID-19.

This chain links TRBV19 with TRBJ1-4, with a possible D match to TRBD1 (6 bases). Trimming removed 1 base at V and 4 bases at J, with 10 bases between. The length of the CDR3 is 15 residues. Germline CDR1 reads LNHDA; CDR2 reads SQIVND (reference sequence). CDR3 amino acids: CASSIAAGVNEKLFF. The DNA for the CDR3 is TGTGCCAGTAGTATAGCTGCAGGGGTTAATGAAAAACTGTTTTTT.

The rearrangement joins TRBV7-9 to TRBJ2-7, with D possibly matching TRBD1 (6 bases). The CDR3 extends over 14 amino acids. CDR1 is SEHNR and CDR2 is FQNEAQ in the germline V gene (reference sequence). V was cut by 3 bases and J by 1 base, with 10 bases left in between. CDR3 DNA: TGTGCCAGCAGCTTGGGGGCCCATTCCTACGAGCAGTACGTC. This translates into CASSLGAHSYEQYV.

The sample holds a few counts of this clone. The genes are TRBV7-9 and TRBJ2-7; D gene ambiguous. Germline loops: CDR1 SEHNR, CDR2 FQNEAQ (reference sequence). The CDR3 is 12 residues long. The V gene lost 2 bases and the J gene lost 4 bases, with 6 bases spanning the gap. CDR3 protein: CASSLNGYEQYV. The CDR3 DNA sequence: TGTGCCAGCAGCTTAAACGGGTACGAGCAGTACGTC.

V gene TRBV19 combines with J gene TRBJ1-4, with unresolved D. CDR3 length: 18 amino acids. In germline, CDR1 is LNHDA, CDR2 SQIVND (reference sequence). V lost 5 bases and J 4 bases, leaving 23 bases between the germline ends. The DNA of the CDR3 is TGTGCCAGTAGTCCCCCCCGGGTCCGCACTCTCTATAATGAAAAACTGTTTTTT. Its translation: CASSPPRVRTLYNEKLFF. Variable domain in full (rest from reference TRBV19 and TRBJ1-4): DGGITQSPKYLFRKEGQNVTLSCEQNLNHDAMYWYRQDPGQGLRLIYYSQIVNDFQKGDIAEGYSVSREKKESFPLTVTSAQKNPTAFYLCASSPPRVRTLYNEKLFFGSGTQLSVL.

The chain has TRBV20-1 and TRBJ2-7; 7 bases are a match to TRBD1. Germline V gene lookup returns CDR1 DFQATT and CDR2 SNEGSKA (reference sequence). The CDR3 has 14 residues. Germline trimming cut 3 bases from V and 1 base from J; bases unmatched to any gene: 6. The CDR3 region is CSASLQGRSYEQYF. Written as DNA, the CDR3 is TGCAGTGCTAGTTTACAGGGGAGATCCTACGAGCAGTACTTC.

V is TRBV10-3 and J is TRBJ2-3; 15 bases align to TRBD2. Looked up from germline, CDR1 is ENHRY and CDR2 is SYGVKD. CDR3 length: 17 residues. J was trimmed by 0 bases and V by 6 bases; bases with no gene match: 4. The CDR3 sequence is CAIRGLAGGQSTDTQYF. The CDR3 bases are TGTGCCATCAGAGGACTAGCGGGGGGGCAAAGCACAGATACGCAGTATTTT.

The V call is TRBV2, the J call TRBJ1-4; 9 nucleotides line up with TRBD1. Unmatched junction bases numbered 4, after V lost 4 bases and J lost 7 bases. There are 14 residues in the CDR3. Germline assignment: CDR1 SNHLY and CDR2 FYNNEI. CDR3 DNA sequence: TGTGCCAGCAGTGCAACAGGGGGCTCTGAAAAACTGTTTTTT. This codes for CASSATGGSEKLFF.

This chain uses TRBV27 with TRBJ2-3; 9 bases map to TRBD2. CDR1 and CDR2 (germline): MNHEY, SMNVEV (reference sequence). V was clipped by 4 bases and J by 6 bases; unmatched bases: 5. This CDR3 spans 14 amino acids. This chain's CDR3 is CASSWDSGSDTQYF. In nucleotides, the CDR3 is TGTGCCAGCAGTTGGGATAGCGGGAGCGATACGCAGTATTTT.

The chain couples TRBV13 to TRBJ2-1; 11 bases are a match to TRBD1. The CDR3 runs to 15 residues. The V segment lost 5 bases and the J segment 4 bases; nucleotides outside the gene matches: 4. Germline-derived CDR1 and CDR2 are PRHDT and FYEKMQ (reference sequence). Here the CDR3 reads CASSAGQGAYNEQFF. As DNA, the CDR3 is TGTGCCAGCAGCGCAGGACAGGGGGCTTACAATGAGCAGTTCTTC. Full variable domain (missing parts from reference TRBV13 and TRBJ2-1): AAGVIQSPRHLIKEKRETATLKCYPIPRHDTVYWYQQGPGQDPQFLISFYEKMQSDKGSIPDRFSAQQFSDYHSELNMSSLELGDSALYFCASSAGQGAYNEQFFGPGTRLTVL.

This clone was counted only a few times. The chain has TRBV10-1 and TRBJ2-1, with a possible D match to TRBD2 (6 bases). The CDR3 is 13 residues long. Germline CDR1 and CDR2: WNHNN and SYGVQD (reference sequence). Trimming shortened V by 4 bases and J by 6 bases, and 10 bases separated the two germline ends. CDR3 protein: CASSGLGRNEQFF. CDR3 DNA: TGCGCCAGCAGTGGACTAGGGCGCAATGAGCAGTTCTTC.

The V gene is TRBV28, the J gene TRBJ2-5; maybe TRBD2 (5 bases). Germline assignment: CDR1 MDHEN and CDR2 SYDVKM. The length of the CDR3 is 15 residues. The ends were cut back, 4 bases at V and 2 bases at J, with 14 bases in the middle. CDR3: CASSSSSGSQETQYF. As DNA, the CDR3 is TGTGCCAGCAGTTCCTCCTCGGGGTCACAAGAGACCCAGTACTTC.

This chain uses TRBV19 with TRBJ2-6; tentatively, D is TRBD2 (6 bases). The CDR3 is made up of 17 amino acids. CDR1 and CDR2 from the germline V gene are LNHDA and SQIVND (reference sequence). V was clipped by 3 bases and J by 2 bases, with 14 bases between them. In nucleotides, the CDR3 is TGTGCCAGTAGTATGGGACTGGGGAGCCCTGGGGCCAACGTCCTGACTTTC. As protein: CASSMGLGSPGANVLTF.

This clone was found a few times. V gene TRBV9 combines with J gene TRBJ2-3, with D possibly matching TRBD2 (6 bases). V lost 0 bases, J lost 4 bases, and 12 bases lay in between. The germline V gene has CDR1 SGDLS and CDR2 YYNGEE. This CDR3 comprises 15 residues. CDR3 residues: CASSVGGGLADTQYF. Written as DNA, the CDR3 is TGTGCCAGCAGCGTAGGTGGAGGGTTGGCAGATACGCAGTATTTT. Drawing the rest from reference TRBV9 and TRBJ2-3, the complete variable domain is DSGVTQTPKHLITATGQRVTLRCSPRSGDLSVYWYQQSLDQGLQFLIQYYNGEERAKGNILERFSAQQFPDLHSELNLSSLELGDSALYFCASSVGGGLADTQYFGPGTRLTVL.